The TCR beta chain under discussion was sequenced for a study of cytomegalovirus exposure and HLA in healthy donors. General study findings and limits: In vitro checks showed that three CMV-associated chains really do target CMV antigens. HLA alleles were associated with around 17,000 TCR beta sequences in a later analysis at 0.05 false discovery rate. Analyses of presence/absence relied on an assumption of roughly uniform sequencing depth across donors.

PCR employed 60 Vbeta and 13 Jbeta primers. Here immunoSEQ multiplex PCR was the method, and the copy in TCRdb shows in-frame clones only, minus some. The table has more than 100,000 clones, around two thirds seen once; the top ten hold 2.4%. As for this clone: Its target is not known.

The CDR3 has 16 residues. V gave up 0 bases and J gave up 0 bases, with 10 bases separating them. Germline CDR1 is SGHRS and CDR2 is YFSETQ. Sequencing input: PBMCs. The receptor was derived from a woman aged 40 to 50 in good health and CMV-seronegative. The V gene is TRBV5-1, the J gene TRBJ1-5; D unresolved. Here the CDR3 DNA reads TGCGCCAGCAGCTTGGAAGGAGGGAATAGCAATCAGCCCCAGCATTTT. Translating it yields CASSLEGGNSNQPQHF.